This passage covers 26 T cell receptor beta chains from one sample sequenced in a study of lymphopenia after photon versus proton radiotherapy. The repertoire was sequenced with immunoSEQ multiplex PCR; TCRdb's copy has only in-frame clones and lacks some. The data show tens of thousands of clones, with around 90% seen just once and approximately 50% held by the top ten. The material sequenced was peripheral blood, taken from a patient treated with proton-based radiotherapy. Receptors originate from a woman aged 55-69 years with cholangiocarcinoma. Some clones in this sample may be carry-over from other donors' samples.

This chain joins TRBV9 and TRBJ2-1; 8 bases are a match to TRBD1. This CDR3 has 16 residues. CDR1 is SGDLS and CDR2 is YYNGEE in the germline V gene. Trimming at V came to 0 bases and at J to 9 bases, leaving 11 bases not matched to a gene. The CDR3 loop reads CASSVDPRQGKGEQFF. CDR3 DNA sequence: TGTGCCAGCAGCGTAGATCCGCGACAGGGGAAGGGTGAGCAGTTCTTC.

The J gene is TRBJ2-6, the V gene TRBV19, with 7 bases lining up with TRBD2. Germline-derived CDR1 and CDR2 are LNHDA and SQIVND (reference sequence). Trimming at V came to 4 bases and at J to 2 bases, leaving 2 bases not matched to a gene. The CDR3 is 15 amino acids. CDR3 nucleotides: TGTGCCAGTAGTACTGGACTAGCTGGGGCCAACGTCCTGACTTTC. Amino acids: CASSTGLAGANVLTF.

CDR3 sequence: CASSVLGRAGELFF. DNA of the CDR3: TGTGCCAGCAGCGTACTAGGGAGGGCCGGGGAGCTGTTTTTT. The chain employs TRBV9 and TRBJ2-2; TRBD2 agrees at 7 bases. Germline-derived CDR1 and CDR2 are SGDLS and YYNGEE. This CDR3 is 14 amino acids long. The J segment lost 6 bases and the V segment lost 1 base, leaving 3 bases of the junction unmatched.

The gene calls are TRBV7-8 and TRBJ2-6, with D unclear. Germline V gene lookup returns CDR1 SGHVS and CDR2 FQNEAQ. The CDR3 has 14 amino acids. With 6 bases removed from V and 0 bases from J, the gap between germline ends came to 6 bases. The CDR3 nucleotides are TGTGCCAGCAGTTGGGACTCTGGGGCCAACGTCCTGACTTTC. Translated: CASSWDSGANVLTF.

The DNA for the CDR3 is TGTGCCAGTAGTATGGATTCGGAGGGTGGTAGGGGCTACACCTTC. Protein product: CASSMDSEGGRGYTF. The V gene is TRBV19, the J gene TRBJ1-2; D gene unclear. V lost 3 bases, J lost 8 bases, and 19 bases lay in between. There are 15 residues in the CDR3. The germline V gene has CDR1 LNHDA and CDR2 SQIVND (reference sequence).

In DNA form, the CDR3 reads TGTGCCAGCAGTCCACGGGTGACAGGGGCGGAAGGCTACACCTTC. Protein: CASSPRVTGAEGYTF. The chain links TRBV27 to TRBJ1-2; TRBD1 matches at 8 bases. The V gene's germline CDR1 is MNHEY and CDR2 SMNVEV (reference sequence). J was trimmed by 8 bases and V by 5 bases; bases with no gene match: 13. This CDR3 comprises 15 residues.

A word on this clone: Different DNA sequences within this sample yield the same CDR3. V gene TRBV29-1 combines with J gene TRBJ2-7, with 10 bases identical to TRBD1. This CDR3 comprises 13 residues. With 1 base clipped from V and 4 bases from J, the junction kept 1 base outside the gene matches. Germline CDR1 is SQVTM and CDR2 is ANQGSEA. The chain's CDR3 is CSVEGTGGYEQYF. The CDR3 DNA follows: TGCAGCGTTGAAGGGACAGGGGGGTACGAGCAGTACTTC.

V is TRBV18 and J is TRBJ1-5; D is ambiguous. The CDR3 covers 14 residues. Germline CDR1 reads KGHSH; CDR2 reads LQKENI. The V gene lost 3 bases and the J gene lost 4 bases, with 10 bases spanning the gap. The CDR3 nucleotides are TGTGCCAGCTCACCCATAGCCGGAAATCAGCCCCAGCATTTT. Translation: CASSPIAGNQPQHF.

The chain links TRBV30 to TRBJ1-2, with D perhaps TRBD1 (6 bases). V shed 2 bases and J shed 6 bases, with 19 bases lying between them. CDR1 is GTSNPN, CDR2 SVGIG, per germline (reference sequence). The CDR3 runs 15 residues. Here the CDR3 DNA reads TGTGCCTGGAGTACTACCAGGGGATATATGGATGGCTACACCTTC. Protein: CAWSTTRGYMDGYTF.

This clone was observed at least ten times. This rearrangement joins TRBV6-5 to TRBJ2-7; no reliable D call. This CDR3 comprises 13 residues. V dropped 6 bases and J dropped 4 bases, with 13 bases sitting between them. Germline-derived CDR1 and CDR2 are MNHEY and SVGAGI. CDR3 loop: CASRKRDGYEQYF. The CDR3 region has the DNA TGTGCCAGCAGAAAGAGAGATGGGTACGAGCAGTACTTC.

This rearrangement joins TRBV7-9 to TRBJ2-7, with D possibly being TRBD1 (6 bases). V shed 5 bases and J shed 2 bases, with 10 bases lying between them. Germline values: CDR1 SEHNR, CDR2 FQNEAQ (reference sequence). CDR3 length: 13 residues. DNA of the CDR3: TGTGCCAGCAGCCCTACAGGGACCTACGAGCAGTACTTC. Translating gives CASSPTGTYEQYF. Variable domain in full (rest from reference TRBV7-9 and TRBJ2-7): DTGVSQNPRHKITKRGQNVTFRCDPISEHNRLYWYRQTLGQGPEFLTYFQNEAQLEKSRLLSDRFSAERPKGSFSTLEIQRTEQGDSAMYLCASSPTGTYEQYFGPGTRLTVT.

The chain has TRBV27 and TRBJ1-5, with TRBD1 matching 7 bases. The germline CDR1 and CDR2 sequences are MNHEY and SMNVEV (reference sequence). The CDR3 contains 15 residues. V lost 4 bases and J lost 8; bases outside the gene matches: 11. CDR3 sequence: CASSSRPGGGKPQHF. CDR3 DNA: TGTGCCAGCAGTTCCCGGCCAGGGGGGGGTAAGCCCCAGCATTTT.

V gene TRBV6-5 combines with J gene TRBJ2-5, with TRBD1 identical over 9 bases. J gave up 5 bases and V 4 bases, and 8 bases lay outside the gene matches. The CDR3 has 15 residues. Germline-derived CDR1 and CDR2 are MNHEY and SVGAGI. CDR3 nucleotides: TGTGCCAGCAGTTCCCGGGACAGGGCTTGGGAGACCCAGTACTTC. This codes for CASSSRDRAWETQYF.

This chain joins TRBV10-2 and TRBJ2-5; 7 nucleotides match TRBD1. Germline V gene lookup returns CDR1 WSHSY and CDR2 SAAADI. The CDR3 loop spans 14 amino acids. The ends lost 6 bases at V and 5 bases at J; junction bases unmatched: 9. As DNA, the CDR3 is TGCGCCAGCAGCAGGGACAGAACATGGGAGACCCAGTACTTC. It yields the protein CASSRDRTWETQYF.

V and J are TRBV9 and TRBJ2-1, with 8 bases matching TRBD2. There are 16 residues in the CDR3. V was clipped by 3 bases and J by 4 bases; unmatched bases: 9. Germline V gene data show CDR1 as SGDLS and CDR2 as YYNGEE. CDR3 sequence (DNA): TGTGCCAGCAGCGGACCGAGCGGGGGTACGTACAATGAGCAGTTCTTC. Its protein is CASSGPSGGTYNEQFF.

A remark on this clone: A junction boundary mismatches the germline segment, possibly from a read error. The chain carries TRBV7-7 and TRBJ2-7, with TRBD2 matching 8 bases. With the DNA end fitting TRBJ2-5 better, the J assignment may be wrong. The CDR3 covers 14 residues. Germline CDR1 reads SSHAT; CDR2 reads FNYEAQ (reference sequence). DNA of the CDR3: TGTGCTAGCAGCCCCACTAGCGGACAAGAGACCCAGTACTTC. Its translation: CASSPTSGQETQYF.

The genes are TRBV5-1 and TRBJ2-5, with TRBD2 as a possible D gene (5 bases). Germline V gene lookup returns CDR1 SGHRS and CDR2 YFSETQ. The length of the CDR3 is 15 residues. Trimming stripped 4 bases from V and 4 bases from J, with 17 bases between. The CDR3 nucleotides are TGCGCCAGCAGCCCGATGGGCCTAGGGAGAGAGACCCAGTACTTC. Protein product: CASSPMGLGRETQYF.

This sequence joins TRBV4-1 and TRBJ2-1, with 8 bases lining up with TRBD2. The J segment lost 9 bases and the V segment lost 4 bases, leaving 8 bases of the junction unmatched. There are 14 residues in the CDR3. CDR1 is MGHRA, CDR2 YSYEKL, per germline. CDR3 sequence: CASSPQREYVEQFF. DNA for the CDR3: TGCGCCAGCAGCCCCCAGCGGGAGTACGTTGAGCAGTTCTTC.

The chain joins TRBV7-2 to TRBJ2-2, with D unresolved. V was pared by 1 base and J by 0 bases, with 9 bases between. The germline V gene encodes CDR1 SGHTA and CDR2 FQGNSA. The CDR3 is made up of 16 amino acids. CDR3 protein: CASSLVRFANTGELFF. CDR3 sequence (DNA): TGTGCCAGCAGCTTAGTTAGGTTCGCGAACACCGGGGAGCTGTTTTTT.

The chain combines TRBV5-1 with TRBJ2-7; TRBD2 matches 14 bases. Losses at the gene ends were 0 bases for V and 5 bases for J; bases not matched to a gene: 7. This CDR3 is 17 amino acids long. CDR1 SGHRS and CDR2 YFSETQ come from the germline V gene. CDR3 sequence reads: CASSLGLAGGPKDEQYF. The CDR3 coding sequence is TGCGCCAGCAGCTTGGGACTAGCGGGGGGGCCAAAGGACGAGCAGTACTTC.

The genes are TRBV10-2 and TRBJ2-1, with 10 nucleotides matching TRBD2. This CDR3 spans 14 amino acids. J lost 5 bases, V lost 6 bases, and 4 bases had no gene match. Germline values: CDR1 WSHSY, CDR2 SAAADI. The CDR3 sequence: CASSGAGGDNEQFF. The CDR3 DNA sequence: TGCGCCAGCAGCGGAGCGGGGGGGGACAATGAGCAGTTCTTC.

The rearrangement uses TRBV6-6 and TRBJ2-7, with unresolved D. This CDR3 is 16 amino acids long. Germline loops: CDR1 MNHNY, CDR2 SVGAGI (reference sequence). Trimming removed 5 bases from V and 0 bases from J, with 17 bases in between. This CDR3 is CASSPRGLGLSYEQYF. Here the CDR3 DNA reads TGTGCCAGCAGTCCCCGAGGTTTGGGCCTCTCCTACGAGCAGTACTTC.

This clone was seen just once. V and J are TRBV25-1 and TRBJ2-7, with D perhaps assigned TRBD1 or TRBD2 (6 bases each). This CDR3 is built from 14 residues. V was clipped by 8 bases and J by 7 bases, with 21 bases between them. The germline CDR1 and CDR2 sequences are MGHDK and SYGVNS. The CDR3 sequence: CASGSRGRGKEQYF. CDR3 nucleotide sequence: TGTGCCAGCGGGTCCCGGGGGCGCGGGAAGGAGCAGTACTTC.

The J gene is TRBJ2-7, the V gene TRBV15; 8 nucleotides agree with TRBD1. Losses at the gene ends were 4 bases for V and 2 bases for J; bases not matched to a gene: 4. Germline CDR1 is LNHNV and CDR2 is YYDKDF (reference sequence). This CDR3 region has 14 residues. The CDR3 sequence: CATSNDRGAYEQYF. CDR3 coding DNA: TGTGCCACCAGCAACGACAGGGGCGCCTACGAGCAGTACTTC.

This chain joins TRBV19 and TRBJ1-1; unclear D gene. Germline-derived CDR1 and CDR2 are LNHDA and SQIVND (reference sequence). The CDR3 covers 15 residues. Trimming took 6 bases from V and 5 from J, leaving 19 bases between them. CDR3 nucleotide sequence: TGTGCCAGTAGGCACCGAGGGCCACTCGGAACTGAAGCTTTCTTT. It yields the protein CASRHRGPLGTEAFF.

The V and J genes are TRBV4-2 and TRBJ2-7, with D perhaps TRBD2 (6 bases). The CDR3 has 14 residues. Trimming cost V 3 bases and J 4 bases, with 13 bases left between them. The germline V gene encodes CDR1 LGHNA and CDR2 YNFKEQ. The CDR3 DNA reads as TGTGCCAGCAGCCAGGCATTCGGGACTTACGAGCAGTACTTC. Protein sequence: CASSQAFGTYEQYF.